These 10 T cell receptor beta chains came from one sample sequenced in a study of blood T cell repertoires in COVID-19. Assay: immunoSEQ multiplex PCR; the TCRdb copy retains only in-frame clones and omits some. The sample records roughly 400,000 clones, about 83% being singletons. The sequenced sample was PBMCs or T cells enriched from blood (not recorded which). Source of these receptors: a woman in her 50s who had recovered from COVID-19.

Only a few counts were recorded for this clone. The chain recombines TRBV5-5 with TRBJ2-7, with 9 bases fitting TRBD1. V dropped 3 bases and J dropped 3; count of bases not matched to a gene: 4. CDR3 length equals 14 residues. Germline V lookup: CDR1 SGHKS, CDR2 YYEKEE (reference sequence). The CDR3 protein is CASSSRDRVYEQYF. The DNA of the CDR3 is TGTGCCAGCAGCTCCCGGGACAGGGTCTACGAGCAGTACTTC.

The CDR3 region is CASSFRGCTDTQYF. For the CDR3, the DNA is TGTGCCAGCAGCTTTAGGGGCTGCACAGATACGCAGTATTTT. V and J are TRBV5-5 and TRBJ2-3; tentatively, D is TRBD1 (5 bases). V lost 2 bases and J 1 base, leaving 8 bases between the germline ends. Germline-derived CDR1 and CDR2 are SGHKS and YYEKEE (reference sequence). This CDR3 has 14 amino acids.

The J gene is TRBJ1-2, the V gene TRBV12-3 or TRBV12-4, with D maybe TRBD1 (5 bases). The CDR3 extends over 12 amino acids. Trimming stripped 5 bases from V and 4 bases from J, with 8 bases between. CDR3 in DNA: TGTGCCAGCAGTGACGACAGCTATGGCTACACCTTC. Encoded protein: CASSDDSYGYTF.

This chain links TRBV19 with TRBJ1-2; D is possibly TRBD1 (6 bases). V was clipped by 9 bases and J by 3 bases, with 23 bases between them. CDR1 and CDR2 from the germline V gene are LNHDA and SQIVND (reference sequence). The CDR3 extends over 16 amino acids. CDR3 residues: CASFGQGTNFHYGYTF. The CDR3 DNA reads TGTGCCAGCTTTGGGCAGGGGACAAATTTTCACTATGGCTACACCTTC.

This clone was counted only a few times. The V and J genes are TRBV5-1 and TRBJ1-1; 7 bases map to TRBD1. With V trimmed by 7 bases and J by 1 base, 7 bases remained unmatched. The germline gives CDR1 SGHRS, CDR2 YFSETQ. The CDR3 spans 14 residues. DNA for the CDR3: TGCGCCAGCCACAGGGGAGAGGGGAACACTGAAGCTTTCTTT. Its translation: CASHRGEGNTEAFF.

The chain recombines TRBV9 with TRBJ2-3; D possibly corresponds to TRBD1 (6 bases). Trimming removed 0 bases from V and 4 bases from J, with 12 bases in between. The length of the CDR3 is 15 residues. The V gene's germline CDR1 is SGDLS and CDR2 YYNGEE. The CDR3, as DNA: TGTGCCAGCAGCGTAGACGGGACAACTCCAGATACGCAGTATTTT. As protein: CASSVDGTTPDTQYF.

CDR3 region: CASSLGDRDTEAFF. CDR3 DNA sequence: TGTGCCAGCAGCTTGGGGGACAGGGACACTGAAGCTTTCTTT. The chain links TRBV5-6 to TRBJ1-1, with 9 bases aligning to TRBD1. The CDR3 is 14 residues long. J was trimmed by 3 bases and V by 0 bases; bases with no gene match: 0. In germline, CDR1 is SGHDT, CDR2 YYEEEE.

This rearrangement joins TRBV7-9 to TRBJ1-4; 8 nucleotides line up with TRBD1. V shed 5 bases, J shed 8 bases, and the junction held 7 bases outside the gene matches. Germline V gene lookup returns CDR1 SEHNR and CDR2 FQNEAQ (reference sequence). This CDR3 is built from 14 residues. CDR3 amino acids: CASSEGQGEEKLFF. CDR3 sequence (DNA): TGTGCCAGCAGCGAAGGACAGGGAGAAGAAAAACTGTTTTTT.

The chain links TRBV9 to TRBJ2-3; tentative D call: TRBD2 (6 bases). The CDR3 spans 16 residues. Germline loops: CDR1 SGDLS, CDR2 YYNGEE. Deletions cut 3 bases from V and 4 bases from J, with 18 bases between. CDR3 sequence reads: CASSGGLRGPADTQYF. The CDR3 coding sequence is TGTGCCAGCAGCGGAGGGTTGCGGGGACCGGCAGATACGCAGTATTTT.

The CDR3 sequence: CASSLGDMNTEAFF. CDR3 coding DNA: TGCGCCAGCAGCTTGGGCGACATGAACACTGAAGCTTTCTTT. V is TRBV5-1 and J is TRBJ1-1, with D unclear. With 0 bases removed from V and 0 bases from J, the gap between germline ends came to 6 bases. This CDR3 contains 14 residues. Per germline, CDR1 SGHRS and CDR2 YFSETQ.